This TCR beta chain emerged from a study of T cell responses to AZD1222 COVID-19 vaccine. Libraries were prepared by immunoSEQ multiplex PCR; TCRdb keeps only in-frame clonotypes and omits some of them. Counted here are more than 100,000 clones, about nine tenths occurring once; the ten biggest clones make up approximately 1.5%. CDR3 size: 12 residues. V was pared by 5 bases and J by 2 bases, with 7 bases between. Germline assignment: CDR1 LNHDA and CDR2 SQIVND (reference sequence). The source is an adult in good health. This chain joins TRBV19 and TRBJ2-7, with a tentative D call TRBD1 (5 bases). Source: peripheral blood, taken on day 0 of AZD1222 vaccination. This CDR3 reads CASSQGTYEQYF. In DNA, the CDR3 is TGTGCCAGTAGTCAGGGAACCTACGAGCAGTACTTC. Full variable domain (rest looked up from reference TRBV19 and TRBJ2-7): DGGITQSPKYLFRKEGQNVTLSCEQNLNHDAMYWYRQDPGQGLRLIYYSQIVNDFQKGDIAEGYSVSREKKESFPLTVTSAQKNPTAFYLCASSQGTYEQYFGPGTRLTVT.